The 27 T cell receptor beta chains in this list originate from one sample, sequenced in a study. One entry per CDR3 protein results from TCRdb running MiXCR on the RT-PCR reads. The repertoire holds fewer than 800,000 distinct CDR3 sequences, 14% seen once, with 3% to 4.5% in the top ten. Sequencing was performed on memory CD4+ T cells from blood. Every receptor here comes from a female donor in good health, serving as a healthy control.

The chain links TRBV11-2 to TRBJ1-1, with 7 bases matching TRBD1. The CDR3 extends over 14 amino acids. The germline V gene has CDR1 SGHAT and CDR2 FQNNGV. V lost 5 bases to trimming and J lost 4 bases; unmatched junction nucleotides: 7. The DNA for the CDR3 is TGTGCCAGCAGCGCCAGGGGGGGAGGCACTGAAGCTTTCTTT. It is translated as CASSARGGGTEAFF.

This clonotype was counted only a few times. The V and J genes are TRBV12-3 or TRBV12-4 and TRBJ1-2, with 7 bases that match TRBD1. This CDR3 comprises 14 residues. J was trimmed by 5 bases and V by 5 bases; bases with no gene match: 8. The CDR3 DNA reads TGTGCCAGCAGTCCCACGGGACAGCCATATGGCTACACCTTC. As protein: CASSPTGQPYGYTF.

This chain uses TRBV4-1 with TRBJ1-4; a weak D match, TRBD1 (5 bases). Germline CDR1 reads MGHRA; CDR2 reads YSYEKL. Trimming removed 0 bases from V and 7 bases from J, with 9 bases in between. CDR3 length: 14 residues. CDR3 sequence: CASSQEGVLEKLFF. The DNA for the CDR3 is TGCGCCAGCAGCCAAGAGGGGGTCCTTGAAAAACTGTTTTTT.

This clonotype was seen a handful of times. The rearrangement joins TRBV5-1 to TRBJ2-7; no definite D call. The CDR3 covers 16 residues. The germline gives CDR1 SGHRS, CDR2 YFSETQ. The ends were cut back, 0 bases at V and 2 bases at J, with 15 bases in the middle. The DNA for the CDR3 is TGCGCCAGCAGCTTGGGGTACAGACCACTAACCTACGAGCAGTACTTC. It specifies CASSLGYRPLTYEQYF.

The chain is built from TRBV6-6 and TRBJ2-5; the D gene is possibly TRBD2 (6 bases). Trimming removed 6 bases from V and 5 bases from J, with 13 bases in between. Germline V gene data show CDR1 as MNHNY and CDR2 as SVGAGI (reference sequence). The CDR3 spans 13 residues. The CDR3 DNA reads as TGTGCCAGCAGGCGGGACTCGTTGGAGACCCAGTACTTC. Amino acids: CASRRDSLETQYF.

The rearrangement links TRBV4-3 to TRBJ1-4; D gene unclear. The CDR3 runs to 16 residues. Trimming removed 0 bases from V and 5 bases from J, with 13 bases in between. In germline, CDR1 is LGHNA, CDR2 YSLEER. In DNA form, the CDR3 reads TGCGCCAGCAGCCAAGATTTGAACACGGCAAATGAAAAACTGTTTTTT. Translation gives CASSQDLNTANEKLFF.

The chain joins TRBV7-9 to TRBJ2-7; 10 nucleotides line up with TRBD1. The CDR3 runs to 14 residues. Trimming at V came to 5 bases and at J to 2 bases, leaving 3 bases not matched to a gene. Germline CDR1 is SEHNR and CDR2 is FQNEAQ (reference sequence). CDR3 coding DNA: TGTGCCAGCAGCGGGACAGGGGATACCTACGAGCAGTACTTC. This gives the protein CASSGTGDTYEQYF.

The chain uses TRBV3-1 and TRBJ1-4; D remains ambiguous. The CDR3 loop spans 15 amino acids. V dropped 4 bases and J dropped 2 bases, with 11 bases sitting between them. Germline lookup yields CDR1 LGHDT and CDR2 YNNKEL (reference sequence). The CDR3 nucleotides read TGTGCCAGCAGCCCGAGGACCGGGACTAATGAAAAACTGTTTTTT. This encodes CASSPRTGTNEKLFF.

Ten or more counts support this clonotype. This sequence joins TRBV7-2 and TRBJ2-3; 9 bases are a match to TRBD2. Per germline, CDR1 SGHTA and CDR2 FQGNSA. With V trimmed by 5 bases and J by 3 bases, 3 bases remained unmatched. The CDR3 is 14 residues long. The CDR3 DNA sequence: TGTGCCAGCAGCCCCGGACTAGCGACAGATACGCAGTATTTT. It yields the protein CASSPGLATDTQYF.

This clonotype has ten or more counts. The genes are TRBV4-1 and TRBJ2-1; TRBD1 matches at 8 bases. In germline, CDR1 is MGHRA, CDR2 YSYEKL. This CDR3 comprises 15 residues. V lost 3 bases to trimming and J lost 2 bases; unmatched junction nucleotides: 3. The CDR3 loop reads CASSQDRVTYNEQFF. The CDR3 region has the DNA TGCGCCAGCAGCCAGGACAGGGTTACCTACAATGAGCAGTTCTTC.

The sample holds a few counts of this clonotype. This chain links TRBV5-1 with TRBJ2-4, with TRBD2 identical over 7 bases. The CDR3 length is 14 residues. V trimming: 4 bases; J trimming: 5 bases; junction bases outside the gene matches: 6. Germline V gene lookup returns CDR1 SGHRS and CDR2 YFSETQ. The CDR3 region has the DNA TGCGCCAGCAGCCCGGGGAGGGCAGAAAACATTCAGTACTTC. Translation: CASSPGRAENIQYF.

This clonotype was seen more than once but under ten times. The chain uses TRBV12-3 or TRBV12-4 and TRBJ1-6; 10 bases are a match to TRBD1. This CDR3 region has 14 residues. V gave up 7 bases and J gave up 7 bases; unmatched junction bases: 4. CDR3 region: CASILTGGNSPLHF. In DNA, the CDR3 is TGTGCCAGCATCCTGACAGGGGGCAATTCACCCCTCCACTTT.

The chain uses TRBV4-3 and TRBJ1-3; D is uncertain. Germline V lookup: CDR1 LGHNA, CDR2 YSLEER. Trimming shortened V by 4 bases and J by 3 bases, and 16 bases separated the two germline ends. The CDR3 covers 16 residues. The CDR3 DNA is TGCGCCAGCAGCCTCCAGGCTGATGGGTTTGGAAACACCATATATTTT. Translation gives CASSLQADGFGNTIYF.

In this sample, this clonotype turned up a few times. The gene calls are TRBV3-1 and TRBJ1-5; no clear D. Between the trimmed V and J ends, which lost 5 bases and 5 bases, there was a span of 10 bases. The germline CDR1 and CDR2 sequences are LGHDT and YNNKEL (reference sequence). CDR3 size: 13 residues. The CDR3 DNA sequence: TGTGCCAGCAGCTCAAGGAGGGATCAGCCCCAGCATTTT. Amino acids: CASSSRRDQPQHF.

This clonotype came up a few times. The CDR3: CASSSGRTPTDTQYF. The DNA for the CDR3 is TGTGCCAGCAGCTCCGGACGGACTCCCACAGATACGCAGTATTTT. The chain has TRBV7-3 and TRBJ2-3; D is possibly TRBD2 (5 bases). The CDR3 contains 15 residues. Trimming removed 4 bases from V and 2 bases from J, with 13 bases in between. Germline V gene lookup returns CDR1 SGHTA and CDR2 FQGTGA.

This clonotype was recorded many times. This sequence joins TRBV4-3 and TRBJ1-6, with TRBD1 matching 9 bases. After removal of 5 bases from V and 10 bases from J, the junction contained 6 bases not matched to a gene. The CDR3 extends over 14 amino acids. Looked up from germline, CDR1 is LGHNA and CDR2 is YSLEER. CDR3 bases: TGCGCCAGCAGCACCGGGACAGGGATCTCACCCCTCCACTTT. Its protein is CASSTGTGISPLHF.

The CDR3 sequence is CASSQDWRLAGAKQYF. The CDR3, as DNA: TGTGCCAGCAGCCAAGATTGGCGACTAGCGGGAGCAAAGCAGTACTTC. The chain carries TRBV3-1 and TRBJ2-7, with 12 bases fitting TRBD2. The length of the CDR3 is 16 residues. The ends lost 0 bases at V and 8 bases at J; junction bases unmatched: 8. The germline V gene has CDR1 LGHDT and CDR2 YNNKEL (reference sequence).

V is TRBV5-5 and J is TRBJ2-7, with D unresolved. Germline CDR1 reads SGHKS; CDR2 reads YYEKEE (reference sequence). V lost 4 bases and J lost 2, with 10 bases in between. CDR3 length: 13 amino acids. The CDR3 DNA follows: TGTGCCAGCAGCCTGAAATACGCCTACGAGCAGTACTTC. This translates into CASSLKYAYEQYF.

A word on this clonotype: This may come from a read error, since a much larger clone is one base off. The CDR3 reads CASRALGTSPEQFF. CDR3 in DNA: TGTGCCAGCAGGGCTCTGGGGACATCTCCTGAGCAGTTCTTC. The rearrangement joins TRBV12-3 or TRBV12-4 to TRBJ2-1; D is perhaps TRBD1 (6 bases). This CDR3 region has 14 residues. Trimming took 6 bases from V and 9 from J, leaving 18 bases between them.

This clonotype was seen a few times. At one of its ends the junction is not consistent with the germline gene, which may arise from a read error. J is TRBJ1-5 and V is TRBV23-1, with D maybe TRBD1 (5 bases). TRBV23-1 qualifies as an ORF whose function is uncertain. CDR3 size: 10 residues. The CDR3 nucleotides are TGCGCCAGCAAGAGGGGAGCGGGGCTTTTT. It encodes CASKRGAGLF.

The rearrangement uses TRBV20-1 and TRBJ1-2; D not certain. The CDR3 sequence is 15 residues long. Per germline, CDR1 DFQATT and CDR2 SNEGSKA (reference sequence). Between the trimmed V and J ends, which lost 0 bases and 4 bases, there was a span of 15 bases. CDR3 DNA: TGCAGTGCTAGAGATCGGGCGCTGGGTGTCTATGGCTACACCTTC. Translation gives CSARDRALGVYGYTF.

In its sample, this clonotype was seen many times. This chain links TRBV7-2 with TRBJ2-3; D is unresolved. V lost 2 bases, J lost 3 bases, and 9 bases lay in between. Looked up from germline, CDR1 is SGHTA and CDR2 is FQGNSA. This CDR3 contains 14 residues. The CDR3, as DNA: TGTGCCAGCAGCTTATTGCTAGGGACAGATACGCAGTATTTT. It translates to CASSLLLGTDTQYF.

This rearrangement joins TRBV20-1 to TRBJ1-1, with D maybe TRBD1 (5 bases). V gave up 0 bases and J gave up 2 bases, with 10 bases separating them. CDR1 and CDR2 (germline): DFQATT, SNEGSKA (reference sequence). The CDR3 consists of 14 residues. DNA for the CDR3: TGCAGTGCTAGAGATTTCGGGGGAAACACTGAAGCTTTCTTT. It translates to CSARDFGGNTEAFF.

This clonotype was counted at least ten times. The chain is built from TRBV20-1 and TRBJ2-7, with D unresolved. V lost 3 bases and J 2 bases, leaving 5 bases between the germline ends. Germline V gives CDR1 DFQATT, CDR2 SNEGSKA (reference sequence). This CDR3 is 11 amino acids long. CDR3 DNA sequence: TGCAGTGCTAGCCCGGCCTACGAGCAGTACTTC. Translating gives CSASPAYEQYF.

This clonotype was recorded many times. The CDR3, as DNA: TGTGCCAGCAGCTTTGCAGGGATCGAGACCCAGTACTTC. Amino acid sequence: CASSFAGIETQYF. This chain links TRBV7-2 with TRBJ2-5; TRBD1 might be the D (5 bases). Trimming pared 3 bases from V and 5 bases from J, leaving 10 bases between. Germline CDR1 reads SGHTA; CDR2 reads FQGNSA. This CDR3 is built from 13 residues.

This clonotype was recorded at least ten times. The chain uses TRBV20-1 and TRBJ2-5; TRBD1 or TRBD2 may be the D gene (5 bases each). The CDR3 is 14 residues long. Germline CDR1 and CDR2: DFQATT and SNEGSKA (reference sequence). V was pared by 5 bases and J by 2 bases, with 15 bases between. CDR3 in amino acids: CSARTLVLQETQYF. In nucleotides, the CDR3 is TGCAGTGCTCGGACACTAGTTCTTCAAGAGACCCAGTACTTC.

This clonotype was counted at least ten times. The V gene is TRBV20-1, the J gene TRBJ2-6; a possible D gene is TRBD1 (5 bases). Trimming took off 5 bases at V and 4 bases at J, with 18 bases between the two ends. The CDR3 is 16 residues long. Germline V lookup: CDR1 DFQATT, CDR2 SNEGSKA (reference sequence). The DNA of the CDR3 is TGCAGTGCTCCGGACACTCGCGTTAGGGGGGCCAACGTCCTGACTTTC. Amino acids: CSAPDTRVRGANVLTF.